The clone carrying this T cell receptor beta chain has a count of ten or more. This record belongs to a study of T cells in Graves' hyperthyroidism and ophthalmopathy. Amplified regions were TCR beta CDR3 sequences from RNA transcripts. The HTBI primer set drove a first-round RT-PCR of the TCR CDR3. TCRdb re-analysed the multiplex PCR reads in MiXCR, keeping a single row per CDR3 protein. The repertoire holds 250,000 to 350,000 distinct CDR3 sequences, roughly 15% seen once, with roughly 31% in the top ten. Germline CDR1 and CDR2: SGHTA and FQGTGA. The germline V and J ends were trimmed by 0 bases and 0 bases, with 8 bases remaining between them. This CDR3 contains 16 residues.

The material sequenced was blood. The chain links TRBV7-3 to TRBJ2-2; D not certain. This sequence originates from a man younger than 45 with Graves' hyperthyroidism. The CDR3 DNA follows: TGTGCCAGCAGCTTAACGCCAGCCGCGAACACCGGGGAGCTGTTTTTT. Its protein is CASSLTPAANTGELFF.